Described below is a single TCR beta chain sequence and its context. The antigen remains unidentified. This sample is part of a study of T cells in narcolepsy. Notes on the study in general: No autoreactive T cell clone sequences appeared in some memory CD4+ repertoires.

The CDR3 extends over 18 amino acids. Between the trimmed V and J ends, which lost 5 bases and 0 bases, there was a span of 20 bases. Germline-derived CDR1 and CDR2 are SNHLY and FYNNEI. Profiling relied on immunoSEQ multiplex PCR, and the TCRdb table lists in-frame clones only, not all of them. The table includes about 30,000 clones, 75% to 85% detected once. V and J are TRBV2 and TRBJ1-3; possibly TRBD1 for D (6 bases). The sequencing input was CD45RA- memory CD4+ T cells from PBMCs. This TCR derives from a human donor with narcolepsy. The CDR3 DNA reads as TGTGCCAGCAGTTTTATTCCGGGACGGGACAACTCTGGAAACACCATATATTTT. It is translated as CASSFIPGRDNSGNTIYF.